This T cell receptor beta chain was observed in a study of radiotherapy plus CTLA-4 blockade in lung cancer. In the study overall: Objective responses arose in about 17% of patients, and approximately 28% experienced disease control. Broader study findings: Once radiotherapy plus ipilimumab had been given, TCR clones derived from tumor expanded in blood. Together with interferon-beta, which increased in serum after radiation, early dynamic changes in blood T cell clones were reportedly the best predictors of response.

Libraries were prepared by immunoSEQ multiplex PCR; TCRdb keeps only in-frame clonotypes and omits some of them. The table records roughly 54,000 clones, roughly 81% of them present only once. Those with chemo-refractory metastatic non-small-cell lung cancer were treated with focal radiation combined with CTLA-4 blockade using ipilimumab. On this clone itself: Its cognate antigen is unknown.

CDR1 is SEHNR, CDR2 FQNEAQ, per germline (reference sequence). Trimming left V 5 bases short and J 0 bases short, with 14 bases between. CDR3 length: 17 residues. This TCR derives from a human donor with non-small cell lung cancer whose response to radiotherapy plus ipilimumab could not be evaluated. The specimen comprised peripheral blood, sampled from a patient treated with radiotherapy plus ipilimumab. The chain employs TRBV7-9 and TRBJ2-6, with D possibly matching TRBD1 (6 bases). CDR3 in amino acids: CASSDRTVYSGANVLTF. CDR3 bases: TGTGCCAGCAGCGACAGGACAGTTTACTCTGGGGCCAACGTCCTGACTTTC.